This T cell receptor beta chain comes out of a study of beta chain features in type 1 diabetes. Study outcomes and limitations: When cDNA is sequenced, cells with high TCR expression could be over-represented.

CD45RO/CCR7/CD25/CD127/CD95/CD27 staining was used to isolate CD4+ naive, central memory, regulatory and stem cell-like memory cells by sorting. Sorted populations all had greater than 98% purity. The CDR3 runs 13 residues. In germline, CDR1 is MNHNS, CDR2 SASEGT. Deletions cut 2 bases from V and 5 bases from J, with 10 bases between. This clone was detected only a few times. Its antigen is as yet unknown. Expressed TCRB transcripts were sequenced because the entire RNA isolate underwent reverse transcription. It was found that naive, central memory and regulatory T cell samples averaged around 3.8 million reads. The method was immunoSEQ multiplex PCR; TCRdb's version includes in-frame clones alone and lacks a portion of them. The repertoire holds 200,000 to 250,000 clones, with approximately 10% as singletons.

Sequencing was done on a sample of central memory CD4+ T cells from blood. The chain recombines TRBV6-1 with TRBJ2-7; TRBD1 might be the D (6 bases). The TCR sequence derives from a man between 18 and 35 years old in good health. In DNA form, the CDR3 reads TGTGCCAGCAGTGAAAGACAGGAGGACGAGCAGTACTTC. As protein: CASSERQEDEQYF.